This entry lists 27 T cell receptor beta chains sequenced from one sample in a study of T cell responses to AZD1222 COVID-19 vaccine. Libraries were prepared by immunoSEQ multiplex PCR; TCRdb keeps only in-frame clonotypes and omits some of them. The sample holds 130,000 to 150,000 clones, roughly nine tenths seen once. The starting material was peripheral blood, obtained 28 days after the second AZD1222 dose. The receptors stem from an adult who received the AZD1222 COVID-19 vaccine.

The chain links TRBV5-4 to TRBJ1-2; the match to TRBD1 covers 9 bases. This CDR3 spans 13 amino acids. Germline trimming cut 2 bases from V and 7 bases from J; bases unmatched to any gene: 3. The germline V gene encodes CDR1 SGHNT and CDR2 YYREEE (reference sequence). The CDR3, as DNA: TGTGCCAGCAGCTTACAGGGGGCTTTTGGCTACACCTTC. Translation gives CASSLQGAFGYTF.

The chain has TRBV14 and TRBJ1-2; maybe TRBD1 (5 bases). V was cut by 0 bases and J by 4 bases, with 15 bases left in between. The CDR3 loop spans 16 amino acids. CDR1 is SGHDN, CDR2 FVKESK, per germline. CDR3 sequence (DNA): TGTGCCAGCAGCCAAGAATATCGTCAGGGATTCTATGGCTACACCTTC. This translates into CASSQEYRQGFYGYTF.

The chain recombines TRBV9 with TRBJ2-3; the D call may be TRBD1 or TRBD2 (5 bases each). The V end lost 0 bases, the J end lost 0 bases, and 5 bases lay between the germline ends. This CDR3 region has 14 residues. Germline assignment: CDR1 SGDLS and CDR2 YYNGEE. As DNA, the CDR3 is TGTGCCAGCAGCGTAGGGGGGAGCACAGATACGCAGTATTTT. This translates into CASSVGGSTDTQYF.

Here the CDR3 reads CASSISWTGPHNEQFF. Here the CDR3 DNA reads TGTGCCAGTAGTATCTCGTGGACAGGGCCCCACAATGAGCAGTTCTTC. This rearrangement joins TRBV19 to TRBJ2-1; 8 positions agree with TRBD1. Germline CDR1 LNHDA, CDR2 SQIVND (reference sequence). Trimming cost V 3 bases and J 5 bases; bases outside gene matches: 9. This CDR3 region has 16 residues.

V and J are TRBV27 and TRBJ1-5; D is possibly TRBD1 (5 bases). The CDR3 has 14 amino acids. Germline V gene data show CDR1 as MNHEY and CDR2 as SMNVEV (reference sequence). V shed 6 bases and J shed 3 bases, with 12 bases lying between them. For the CDR3, the DNA is TGTGCCAGCAGCCCGGAAGGGGACAATCAGCCCCAGCATTTT. Amino acids: CASSPEGDNQPQHF.

The J gene is TRBJ2-3, the V gene TRBV23-1; 7 positions match TRBD1. TRBV23-1 is annotated as an ORF whose role is uncertain. Trimming cost V 4 bases and J 2 bases; bases outside gene matches: 9. The CDR3 covers 16 residues. CDR3 nucleotides: TGCGCCAGCAGTCGCCCAGGACAGGCGATCACAGATACGCAGTATTTT. Amino acid sequence: CASSRPGQAITDTQYF.

This rearrangement joins TRBV28 to TRBJ1-5; D remains unclear. Germline V CDR1 and CDR2: MDHEN, SYDVKM. CDR3 length equals 10 residues. Between the trimmed V and J ends, which lost 9 bases and 5 bases, there was a span of 5 bases. CDR3 sequence: CASGDQPQHF. CDR3 in DNA: TGTGCCAGTGGTGATCAGCCCCAGCATTTT.

The chain carries TRBV5-1 and TRBJ2-3, with D uncertain. Per the germline V gene, CDR1 is SGHRS and CDR2 is YFSETQ. Trimming stripped 5 bases from V and 0 bases from J, with 10 bases between. The CDR3 spans 14 residues. CDR3 in DNA: TGCGCCAGCAGAGGGCTATTAAGCACAGATACGCAGTATTTT. Its translation is CASRGLLSTDTQYF.

The rearrangement uses TRBV7-6 and TRBJ2-5; no clear D. The CDR3 has 15 residues. Between the trimmed V and J ends, which lost 1 base and 2 bases, there was a span of 11 bases. Per the germline V gene, CDR1 is SGHVS and CDR2 is FNYEAQ. CDR3 in amino acids: CASSLEGPAQETQYF. The CDR3 DNA is TGTGCCAGCAGCTTAGAAGGGCCAGCACAAGAGACCCAGTACTTC.

This chain uses TRBV7-3 with TRBJ2-7; 14 nucleotides agree with TRBD2. Germline V CDR1 and CDR2: SGHTA, FQGTGA. CDR3 length: 15 residues. J gave up 3 bases and V 5 bases, and 3 bases lay outside the gene matches. CDR3 region: CASSPGTSGSYEQYF. The CDR3, as DNA: TGTGCCAGCAGCCCCGGGACTAGCGGGAGCTACGAGCAGTACTTC.

V usage is TRBV19 and J usage is TRBJ1-1; D might be TRBD1 (6 bases). V was pared by 5 bases and J by 1 base, with 8 bases between. The CDR3 is made up of 13 amino acids. Per the germline V gene, CDR1 is LNHDA and CDR2 is SQIVND (reference sequence). The CDR3 region has the DNA TGTGCCAGTAGTGGACAGACGAACACTGAAGCTTTCTTT. Translating it yields CASSGQTNTEAFF.

This chain links TRBV3-1 (or the pseudogene TRBV3-2) with TRBJ2-5; D could derive from TRBD1 or TRBD2 (6 bases each). Trimming stripped 8 bases from V and 3 bases from J, with 13 bases between. CDR1 is LGHDT, CDR2 YNNKEL, per germline (reference sequence). This CDR3 is 13 amino acids long. The CDR3 nucleotides are TGTGCCAGCGGGGGGCAGGGAAAAGAGACCCAGTACTTC. Translation gives CASGGQGKETQYF.

This chain joins TRBV4-1 and TRBJ2-7, with 7 bases matching TRBD2. The CDR3 is made up of 14 amino acids. The V gene's germline CDR1 is MGHRA and CDR2 YSYEKL. J was trimmed by 2 bases and V by 3 bases; bases with no gene match: 4. This CDR3 reads CASSQAGAAYEQYF. The CDR3 coding sequence is TGCGCCAGCAGCCAGGCGGGAGCTGCCTACGAGCAGTACTTC.

This clone has just one count. V gene TRBV4-3 combines with J gene TRBJ2-5; D ambiguous. The V end lost 0 bases, the J end lost 5 bases, and 13 bases lay between the germline ends. There are 15 residues in the CDR3. Germline CDR1 LGHNA, CDR2 YSLEER. This CDR3 is CASSQDQGRRETQYF. The CDR3 DNA follows: TGCGCCAGCAGCCAAGATCAAGGGCGGCGGGAGACCCAGTACTTC.

The rearrangement links TRBV20-1 to TRBJ1-2; no clear D gene. V lost 2 bases, J lost 7 bases, and 8 bases lay in between. Looked up from germline, CDR1 is DFQATT and CDR2 is SNEGSKA (reference sequence). The CDR3 consists of 11 residues. The CDR3 DNA follows: TGCAGTGCTAGATGGGGAGCTGGCTACACCTTC. Protein: CSARWGAGYTF.

The chain links TRBV30 to TRBJ2-3; 8 nucleotides match TRBD1. The ends lost 0 bases at V and 2 bases at J; junction bases unmatched: 10. Germline CDR1 and CDR2: GTSNPN and SVGIG (reference sequence). The CDR3 is made up of 17 amino acids. CDR3 bases: TGTGCCTGGAGTGTTCTAGGACAGGGCCATTACACAGATACGCAGTATTTT. It codes for CAWSVLGQGHYTDTQYF.

The chain is built from TRBV24-1 and TRBJ1-2; TRBD1 matches at 12 bases. Germline loops: CDR1 KGHDR, CDR2 SFDVKD. V lost 7 bases, J lost 3 bases, and 8 bases stayed unmatched. CDR3 length: 16 amino acids. This CDR3 is CATSPGQGASDYGYTF. CDR3 nucleotide sequence: TGTGCCACCAGCCCGGGACAGGGGGCTTCGGACTATGGCTACACCTTC.

This chain connects TRBV27 to TRBJ1-1; perhaps TRBD1 as D (5 bases). CDR1 is MNHEY, CDR2 SMNVEV, per germline (reference sequence). Trimming removed 5 bases from V and 3 bases from J, with 25 bases in between. CDR3 size: 18 residues. CDR3 in amino acids: CASSPGSTIRRVDTEAFF. As DNA, the CDR3 is TGTGCCAGCAGTCCCGGATCAACAATTCGCAGGGTAGACACTGAAGCTTTCTTT.

The chain carries TRBV4-3 and TRBJ2-3; the D is unclear. This CDR3 spans 14 amino acids. The V gene's germline CDR1 is LGHNA and CDR2 YSLEER. V lost 0 bases, J lost 2 bases, and 6 bases lay in between. Here the CDR3 DNA reads TGCGCCAGCAGCCAAGACTCACACACAGATACGCAGTATTTT. Translating gives CASSQDSHTDTQYF.

The CDR3 nucleotides read TGCAGCCCTACGAGAGGGGGTTCGGACACTGAAGCTTTCTTT. Its protein product is CSPTRGGSDTEAFF. V and J are TRBV29-1 and TRBJ1-1; a possible D gene is TRBD1 (6 bases). This CDR3 contains 14 residues. CDR1 is SQVTM, CDR2 ANQGSEA, per germline. V lost 8 bases, J lost 3 bases, and 19 bases lay in between.

The chain uses TRBV13 and TRBJ2-7; possible D gene TRBD2, 7 bases. Germline values: CDR1 PRHDT, CDR2 FYEKMQ (reference sequence). This CDR3 is built from 16 residues. The V gene lost 4 bases and the J gene lost 0 bases, with 16 bases spanning the gap. CDR3 nucleotides: TGTGCCAGCAGCTCTAAACGGGAGGACAGCTCCTACGAGCAGTACTTC. Encoded protein: CASSSKREDSSYEQYF.

The chain joins TRBV5-5 to TRBJ2-7; 10 bases map to TRBD2. Germline-derived CDR1 and CDR2 are SGHKS and YYEKEE (reference sequence). Losses at the gene ends were 0 bases for V and 12 bases for J; bases not matched to a gene: 12. The CDR3 totals 15 residues. The CDR3 loop reads CASSLDRTSGNPSYF. The DNA for the CDR3 is TGTGCCAGCAGCTTGGATCGGACTAGCGGAAACCCCTCGTACTTC.

The chain combines TRBV5-1 with TRBJ2-5; TRBD2 matches at 10 bases. CDR1 SGHRS and CDR2 YFSETQ come from the germline V gene. The length of the CDR3 is 18 residues. V dropped 0 bases and J dropped 4; count of bases not matched to a gene: 12. In DNA, the CDR3 is TGCGCCAGCAGCTTGGGTTTAGCGGGAGGCCTCGTGGGAGAGACCCAGTACTTC. Amino acid sequence: CASSLGLAGGLVGETQYF. The full variable domain, rest sourced from reference TRBV5-1 and TRBJ2-5, is KAGVTQTPRYLIKTRGQQVTLSCSPISGHRSVSWYQQTPGQGLQFLFEYFSETQRNKGNFPGRFSGRQFSNSRSEMNVSTLELGDSALYLCASSLGLAGGLVGETQYFGPGTRLLVL.

This chain connects TRBV7-8 to TRBJ2-7; D is undetermined. The V end lost 1 base, the J end lost 5 bases, and 12 bases lay between the germline ends. Germline CDR1 is SGHVS and CDR2 is FQNEAQ. The CDR3 runs to 14 residues. Here the CDR3 reads CASSLVGLGDEQYF. Written as DNA, the CDR3 is TGTGCCAGCAGCTTAGTAGGGTTAGGCGACGAGCAGTACTTC.

The J gene is TRBJ1-5, the V gene TRBV24-1; D call uncertain. The CDR3 has 14 amino acids. The germline CDR1 and CDR2 sequences are KGHDR and SFDVKD. V gave up 3 bases and J gave up 4 bases, with 9 bases separating them. The CDR3 protein is CATSDGPENQPQHF. For the CDR3, the DNA is TGTGCCACCAGTGATGGGCCGGAAAATCAGCCCCAGCATTTT.

The chain uses TRBV9 and TRBJ2-2; D is possibly TRBD2 (5 bases). This CDR3 has 15 residues. Germline V lookup: CDR1 SGDLS, CDR2 YYNGEE. The germline V and J ends were trimmed by 3 bases and 1 base, with 10 bases remaining between them. The CDR3 nucleotides read TGTGCCAGCAGCGCCGAGGGCTTGAACACCGGGGAGCTGTTTTTT. This sequence encodes CASSAEGLNTGELFF.

V usage is TRBV28 and J usage is TRBJ2-4; 13 bases line up with TRBD2. This CDR3 has 14 amino acids. The V gene end was trimmed by 6 bases and the J gene end by 8 bases; junction bases not matched to a gene: 4. Germline CDR1 reads MDHEN; CDR2 reads SYDVKM. The CDR3 DNA is TGTGCCAGCAGCTCCGGGACTAGCGGGGACATTCAGTACTTC. Amino acid sequence: CASSSGTSGDIQYF. Variable domain in full (rest from reference TRBV28 and TRBJ2-4): DVKVTQSSRYLVKRTGEKVFLECVQDMDHENMFWYRQDPGLGLRLIYFSYDVKMKEKGDIPEGYSVSREKKERFSLILESASTNQTSMYLCASSSGTSGDIQYFGAGTRLSVL.